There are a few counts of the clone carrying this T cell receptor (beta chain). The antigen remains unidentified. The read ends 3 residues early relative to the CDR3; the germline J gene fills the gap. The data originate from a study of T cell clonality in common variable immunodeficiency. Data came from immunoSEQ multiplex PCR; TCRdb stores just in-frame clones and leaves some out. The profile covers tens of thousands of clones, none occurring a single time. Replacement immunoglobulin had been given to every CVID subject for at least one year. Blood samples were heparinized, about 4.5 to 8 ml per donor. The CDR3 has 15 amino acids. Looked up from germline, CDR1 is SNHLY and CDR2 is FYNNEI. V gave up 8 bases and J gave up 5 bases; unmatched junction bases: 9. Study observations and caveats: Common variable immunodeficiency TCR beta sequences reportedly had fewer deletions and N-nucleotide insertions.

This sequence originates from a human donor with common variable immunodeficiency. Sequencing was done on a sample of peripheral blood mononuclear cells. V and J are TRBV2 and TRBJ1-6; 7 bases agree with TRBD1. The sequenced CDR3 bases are TGTGCCAGCGGAGGGACAGCAAGTAATAATTCACCC. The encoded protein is CASGGTASNNSP. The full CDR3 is CASGGTASNNSPLHF.